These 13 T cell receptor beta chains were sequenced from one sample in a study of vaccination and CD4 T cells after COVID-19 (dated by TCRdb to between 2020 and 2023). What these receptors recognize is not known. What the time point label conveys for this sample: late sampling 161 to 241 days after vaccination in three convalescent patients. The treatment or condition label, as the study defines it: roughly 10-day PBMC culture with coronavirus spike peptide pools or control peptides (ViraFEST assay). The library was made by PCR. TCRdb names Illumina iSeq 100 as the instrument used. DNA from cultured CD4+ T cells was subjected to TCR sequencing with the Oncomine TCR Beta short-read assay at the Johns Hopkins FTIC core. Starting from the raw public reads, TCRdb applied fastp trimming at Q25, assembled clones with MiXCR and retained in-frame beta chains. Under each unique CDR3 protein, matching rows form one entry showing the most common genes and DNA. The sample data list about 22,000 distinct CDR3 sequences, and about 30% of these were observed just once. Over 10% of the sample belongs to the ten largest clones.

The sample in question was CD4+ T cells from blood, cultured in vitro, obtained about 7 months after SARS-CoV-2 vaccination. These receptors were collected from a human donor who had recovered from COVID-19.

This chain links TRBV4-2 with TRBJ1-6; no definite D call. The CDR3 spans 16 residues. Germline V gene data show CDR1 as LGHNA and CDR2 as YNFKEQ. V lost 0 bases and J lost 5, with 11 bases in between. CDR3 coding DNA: TGTGCCAGCAGCCAAGATAGGACCCTTAATAATTCACCCCTCCACTTT. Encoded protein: CASSQDRTLNNSPLHF.

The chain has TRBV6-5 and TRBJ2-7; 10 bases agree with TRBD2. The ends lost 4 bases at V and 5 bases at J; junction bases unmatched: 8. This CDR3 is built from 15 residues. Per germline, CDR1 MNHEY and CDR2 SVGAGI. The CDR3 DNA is TGTGCCAGCAGTTTCGTGGGACTAGCGATCAACGAGCAGTACTTC. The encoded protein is CASSFVGLAINEQYF.

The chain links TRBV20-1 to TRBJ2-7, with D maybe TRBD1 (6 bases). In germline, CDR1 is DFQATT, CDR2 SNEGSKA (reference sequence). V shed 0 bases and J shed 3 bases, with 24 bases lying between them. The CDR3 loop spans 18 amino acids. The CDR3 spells CSARDPTQPTGNFYEQYF. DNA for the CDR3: TGCAGTGCTAGAGATCCTACCCAACCAACAGGGAACTTCTACGAGCAGTACTTC.

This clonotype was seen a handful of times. The CDR3 loop is CASNLDPGTPQYF. For the CDR3, the DNA is TGTGCCAGCAACCTAGACCCCGGGACCCCGCAGTATTTT. The J gene is TRBJ2-3, the V gene TRBV7-3; either TRBD1 or TRBD2 may supply D (5 bases each). The CDR3 totals 13 residues. Trimming shortened V by 7 bases and J by 10 bases, and 18 bases separated the two germline ends. Germline values: CDR1 SGHTA, CDR2 FQGTGA.

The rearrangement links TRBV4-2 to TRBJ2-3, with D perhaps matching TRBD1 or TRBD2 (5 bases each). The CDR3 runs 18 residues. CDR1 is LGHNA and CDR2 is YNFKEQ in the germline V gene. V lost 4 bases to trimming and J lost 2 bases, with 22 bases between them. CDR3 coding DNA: TGTGCCAGCAGCCTAGGAGGATTGAGGGGATCCCACACAGATACGCAGTATTTT. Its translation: CASSLGGLRGSHTDTQYF.

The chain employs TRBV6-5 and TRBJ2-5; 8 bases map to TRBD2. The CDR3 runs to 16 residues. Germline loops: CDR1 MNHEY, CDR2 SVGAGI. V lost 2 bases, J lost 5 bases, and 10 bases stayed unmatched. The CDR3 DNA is TGTGCCAGCAGTTACGGGTCGGGAGGGAAGTATGAGACCCAGTACTTC. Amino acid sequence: CASSYGSGGKYETQYF.

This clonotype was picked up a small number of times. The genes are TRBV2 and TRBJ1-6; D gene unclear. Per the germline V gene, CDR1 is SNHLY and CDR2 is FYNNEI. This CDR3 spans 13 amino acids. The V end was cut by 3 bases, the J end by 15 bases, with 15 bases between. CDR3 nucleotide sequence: TGTGCCAGCAGTGATGTGGGATATGCGCACCTCCACTTT. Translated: CASSDVGYAHLHF.

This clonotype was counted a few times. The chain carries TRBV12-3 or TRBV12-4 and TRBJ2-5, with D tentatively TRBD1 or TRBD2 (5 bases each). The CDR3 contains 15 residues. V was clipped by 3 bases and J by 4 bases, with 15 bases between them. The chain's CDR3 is CASSLGDWGSETQYF. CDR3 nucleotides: TGTGCCAGCAGTTTGGGGGATTGGGGGTCAGAGACCCAGTACTTC.

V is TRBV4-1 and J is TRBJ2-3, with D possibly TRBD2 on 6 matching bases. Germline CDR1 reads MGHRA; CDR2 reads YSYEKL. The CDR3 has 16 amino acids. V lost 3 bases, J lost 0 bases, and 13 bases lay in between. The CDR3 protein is CASSQGLFSSTDTQYF. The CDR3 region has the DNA TGCGCCAGCAGCCAGGGACTGTTTTCTAGCACAGATACGCAGTATTTT.

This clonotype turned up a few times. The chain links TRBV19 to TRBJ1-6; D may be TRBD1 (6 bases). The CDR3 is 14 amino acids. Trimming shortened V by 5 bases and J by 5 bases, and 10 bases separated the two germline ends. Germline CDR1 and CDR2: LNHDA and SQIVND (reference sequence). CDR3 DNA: TGTGCCAGTAGTCGGCCAGGGGATAATTCACCCCTCCACTTT. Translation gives CASSRPGDNSPLHF.

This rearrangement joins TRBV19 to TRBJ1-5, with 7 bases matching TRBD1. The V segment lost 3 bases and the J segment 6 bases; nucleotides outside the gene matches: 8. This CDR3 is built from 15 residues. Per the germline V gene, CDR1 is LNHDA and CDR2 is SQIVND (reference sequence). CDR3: CASSIQTGFRQPQHF. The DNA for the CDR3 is TGTGCCAGTAGTATTCAGACAGGGTTCCGTCAGCCCCAGCATTTT.

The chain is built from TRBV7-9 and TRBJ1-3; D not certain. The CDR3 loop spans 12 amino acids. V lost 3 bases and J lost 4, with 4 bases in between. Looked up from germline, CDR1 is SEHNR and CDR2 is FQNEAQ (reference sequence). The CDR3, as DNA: TGTGCCAGCAGCTTTGGCGGAAACACCATATATTTT. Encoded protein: CASSFGGNTIYF.

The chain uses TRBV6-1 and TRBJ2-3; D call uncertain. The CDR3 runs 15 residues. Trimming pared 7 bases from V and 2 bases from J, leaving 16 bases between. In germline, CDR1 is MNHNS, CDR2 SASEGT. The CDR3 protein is CASTRYQEPTDTQYF. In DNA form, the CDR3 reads TGTGCCAGCACCCGGTATCAGGAACCCACAGATACGCAGTATTTT.